Below are 18 T cell receptor beta chains sequenced from a single sample in a study of T cell responses to AZD1222 COVID-19 vaccine. Data came from immunoSEQ multiplex PCR; TCRdb stores just in-frame clones and leaves some out. Of about 160,000 clones listed, 93% are singletons. The sample consisted of peripheral blood, taken on day 0 of AZD1222 vaccination. These receptor sequences come from an adult in good health.

The gene calls are TRBV3-1 (or the pseudogene TRBV3-2) and TRBJ1-2; D unclear. The CDR3 is 14 amino acids. Germline CDR1 and CDR2: LGHDT and YNNKEL (reference sequence). Trimming pared 0 bases from V and 8 bases from J, leaving 13 bases between. The CDR3 DNA follows: TGTGCCAGCAGCCAAGATTTAAATAGAGGAGGCTACACCTTC. It encodes CASSQDLNRGGYTF.

The chain uses TRBV29-1 and TRBJ1-2; D not resolved. Germline CDR1 reads SQVTM; CDR2 reads ANQGSEA. V lost 2 bases, J lost 8 bases, and 6 bases lay in between. The CDR3 has 10 residues. CDR3 region: CSVEQGGYTF. The CDR3 region has the DNA TGCAGCGTTGAACAAGGAGGCTACACCTTC. Looking up the rest from reference TRBV29-1 and TRBJ1-2 gives the full variable domain: SAVISQKPSRDICQRGTSLTIQCQVDSQVTMMFWYRQQPGQSLTLIATANQGSEATYESGFVIDKFPISRPNLTFSTLTVSNMSPEDSSIYLCSVEQGGYTFGSGTRLTVV.

The V and J genes are TRBV27 and TRBJ2-3, with a weak D call TRBD2 (6 bases). The germline V and J ends were trimmed by 8 bases and 5 bases, with 17 bases remaining between them. Germline V gene sequence: CDR1 MNHEY, CDR2 SMNVEV (reference sequence). CDR3 length equals 14 residues. The chain's CDR3 is CASAPGLPLDTQYF. The CDR3 DNA is TGTGCCAGCGCCCCGGGACTTCCGCTAGATACGCAGTATTTT.

This rearrangement joins TRBV2 to TRBJ1-1, with D unresolved. The length of the CDR3 is 13 residues. In germline, CDR1 is SNHLY, CDR2 FYNNEI. Trimming removed 3 bases at V and 1 base at J, with 6 bases between. CDR3 in DNA: TGTGCCAGCAGTGACCTCCGGAACACTGAAGCTTTCTTT. This gives the protein CASSDLRNTEAFF.

The chain employs TRBV7-6 and TRBJ1-5, with D hard to call. CDR3 size: 13 residues. Germline loops: CDR1 SGHVS, CDR2 FNYEAQ. Deletions cut 1 base from V and 6 bases from J, with 7 bases between. This chain's CDR3 is CASSLDSSQPQHF. In nucleotides, the CDR3 is TGTGCCAGCAGCTTAGATTCCTCTCAGCCCCAGCATTTT.

The chain recombines TRBV10-3 with TRBJ1-2; TRBD1 matches 7 bases. The CDR3 spans 14 residues. CDR1 ENHRY and CDR2 SYGVKD come from the germline V gene. Germline trimming cut 10 bases from V and 4 bases from J; bases unmatched to any gene: 12. The CDR3 nucleotides read TGTGCCAGCAGGGACAGCACCTCGGGCTATGGCTACACCTTC. Its protein is CASRDSTSGYGYTF.

CDR3 sequence reads: CASSQDAETGVWDTQYF. CDR3 in DNA: TGCGCCAGCAGCCAAGATGCAGAGACAGGGGTGTGGGATACGCAGTATTTT. V and J are TRBV4-1 and TRBJ2-3; 8 bases fit TRBD1. The trim removed 0 bases at V and 6 bases at J, leaving 11 bases unmatched. CDR3 length: 17 residues. From germline, CDR1 is MGHRA and CDR2 YSYEKL.

This clone has just a few counts. V gene TRBV7-9 combines with J gene TRBJ1-2, with 9 bases fitting TRBD1. Germline CDR1 reads SEHNR; CDR2 reads FQNEAQ (reference sequence). The CDR3 loop spans 13 amino acids. The trim removed 4 bases at V and 7 bases at J, leaving 4 bases unmatched. CDR3 coding DNA: TGTGCCAGCAGCTGGGACAGGGACCCTGGCTACACCTTC. This translates into CASSWDRDPGYTF.

V gene TRBV11-3 combines with J gene TRBJ1-4; D assignment may be TRBD1 or TRBD2 (5 bases each). The DNA end lines up better with TRBJ2-2; the J call may be wrong. This CDR3 has 14 residues. Germline values: CDR1 SGHNT, CDR2 YENEEA. DNA for the CDR3: TGTGCCAGCAGCCCCTCCGGGGCCATCAAGGAGCTGTTTTTT. It codes for CASSPSGAIKELFF.

The chain is built from TRBV10-3 and TRBJ2-3; TRBD1 aligns across 8 bases. CDR1 ENHRY and CDR2 SYGVKD come from the germline V gene. V was pared by 3 bases and J by 4 bases, with 3 bases of the junction left unmatched. This CDR3 has 14 residues. The CDR3 coding sequence is TGTGCCATCAGTGACAGGGGACAGGCAGATACGCAGTATTTT. It yields the protein CAISDRGQADTQYF.

The chain carries TRBV11-2 and TRBJ2-6; D remains unclear. There are 16 residues in the CDR3. Germline assignment: CDR1 SGHAT and CDR2 FQNNGV. The V and J ends lost 5 bases and 0 bases respectively, with 11 bases between them. CDR3 residues: CASSLFPYSGANVLTF. The DNA for the CDR3 is TGTGCCAGCAGCCTATTCCCCTACTCTGGGGCCAACGTCCTGACTTTC.

The V gene is TRBV5-5, the J gene TRBJ2-2; D is unresolved. This CDR3 is 13 amino acids long. Germline V lookup: CDR1 SGHKS, CDR2 YYEKEE (reference sequence). V was shortened by 0 bases and J by 6 bases, with 6 bases between the two germline ends. CDR3 sequence: CASSLGVAGELFF. In DNA form, the CDR3 reads TGTGCCAGCAGCTTGGGTGTAGCCGGGGAGCTGTTTTTT.

The chain recombines TRBV18 with TRBJ2-5, with D uncertain. V dropped 3 bases and J dropped 0 bases, with 20 bases sitting between them. Germline V gives CDR1 KGHSH, CDR2 LQKENI. This CDR3 spans 18 amino acids. CDR3 nucleotide sequence: TGTGCCAGCTCACCGTCCGGGTTGTTAGGCCAGGACCAAGAGACCCAGTACTTC. This translates into CASSPSGLLGQDQETQYF.

The J gene is TRBJ2-5, the V gene TRBV19, with 13 bases fitting TRBD2. CDR1 is LNHDA and CDR2 is SQIVND in the germline V gene (reference sequence). CDR3 length equals 18 residues. The junction had 11 bases not matched to a gene; V was cut back by 2 bases and J by 5 bases. DNA for the CDR3: TGTGCCAGTAGTATACTCTGGACTAGCGGGAGCTATGACGAGACCCAGTACTTC. It encodes CASSILWTSGSYDETQYF.

The chain combines TRBV7-2 with TRBJ2-5, with D tentatively TRBD2 (6 bases). Between the trimmed V and J ends, which lost 5 bases and 7 bases, there was a span of 17 bases. This CDR3 is built from 14 residues. The germline V gene has CDR1 SGHTA and CDR2 FQGNSA. The CDR3 is CASSPLTDGGTQYF. As DNA, the CDR3 is TGTGCCAGCAGCCCATTGACAGACGGGGGGACCCAGTACTTC.

This chain joins TRBV10-3 and TRBJ2-4; possibly TRBD1 for D (5 bases). The ends were cut back, 2 bases at V and 2 bases at J, with 10 bases in the middle. Germline CDR1 reads ENHRY; CDR2 reads SYGVKD. The CDR3 spans 15 residues. CDR3 region: CAISEAGSSKNIQYF. The CDR3 nucleotides are TGTGCCATCAGTGAGGCAGGGTCATCCAAAAACATTCAGTACTTC.

The chain links TRBV7-9 to TRBJ1-1, with D possibly matching TRBD1 (5 bases). V lost 4 bases and J 3 bases, leaving 9 bases between the germline ends. Germline V CDR1 and CDR2: SEHNR, FQNEAQ (reference sequence). CDR3 size: 13 residues. CDR3 amino acids: CASSSLGDTEAFF. As DNA, the CDR3 is TGTGCCAGCAGCTCCCTGGGGGACACTGAAGCTTTCTTT.

The chain employs TRBV19 and TRBJ2-5; D unclear. The CDR3 covers 14 residues. Germline assignment: CDR1 LNHDA and CDR2 SQIVND (reference sequence). The ends were cut back, 8 bases at V and 8 bases at J, with 21 bases in the middle. DNA of the CDR3: TGTGCCAGTTCTGAATCGGACGCGGTAGGAACCCAGTACTTC. Translation gives CASSESDAVGTQYF.